This note documents a single TCR beta chain sequence. The antigen it binds to is not known. The sample holds no much larger clone one base away, and base qualities are not on file. Libraries were constructed by 5' RACE. The instrument was an Illumina HiSeq 2000. A universal primer binding site was introduced by template switching, and a unique molecular identifier was present in the final cDNA, enabling accurate counting of TCR cDNA molecules. Specific primers in the conserved constant-segment region were used to synthesize first-strand cDNA for the TCR alpha and beta chains. Each cDNA library was double barcoded, with a SMART-Mk sample barcode plus Illumina barcodes, to control for contamination. Two successive PCR steps introduced TruSeq adapter sequences along with Illumina sample barcodes. Sequencing of the TCR alpha and beta cDNA libraries was done on the Illumina HiSeq platform using custom primers. As for the authors' bioinformatics: Raw reads were processed with MiGEC to extract unique molecular identifiers, and MiXCR was used to determine CDR3 positions. Recombination models were inferred per individual with the repgenHMM and IGoR tools using an EM algorithm. The analysis of shared clonotypes was done with the tcR package in R, with sharing normalized by the product of cloneset sizes. To study raw recombination without the effects of thymic and clonal selection, out-of-frame nonproductive sequences were analyzed. TCRdb trimmed public reads at Q25 via fastp, called clones via MiXCR and kept in-frame beta chains. CDR3 protein sequences are deduplicated, and each keeps its most common genes and DNA. TCRdb's processing, not the authors', yielded these V and J calls. This sample has around 450,000 distinct CDR3 sequences in its table, and 12% to 15% of those were observed once. The ten largest make up 0.4% to 0.55% of the sample.

Only healthy Caucasian donors were included. Three pairs of female monozygotic twins, all aged about 18 to 30 years, made up the twin cohort. Positive isolation kits from Invitrogen were used to isolate CD4+ and CD8+ T cell populations. Spanning cysteine to phenylalanine, the CDR3 consists of 17 amino acids. The DNA shown is the 51-base CDR3, in frame from base 1. Per the germline V gene (reference sequence), LGHDT is the CDR1 and YNNKEL is the CDR2. Trimming takes 4 bases from V and 3 bases from J, and the germline ends sit 20 bases apart. The record originates from a study of identical twins (dated by TCRdb to the mid-2010s). Turning to the overall study: To test whether fetal clonotypes persist, this study deep-sequenced TCR alpha and beta repertoires from monozygotic twins, from unrelated adults of various ages, and from cord blood. To rule out contamination, replicate twin experiments were performed at different times with different library preparation protocols. What the research found in general, with its limitations: Compared with coincidental sharing between unrelated individuals, out-of-frame TCR alpha sequences shared between twins showed an excess of sequences with low generation probability. Recombination models systematically underestimated out-of-frame TCR alpha sharing in monozygotic twins but agreed with sharing between unrelated individuals. Invariant T cells such as MAIT and iNKT could partly confound zero-insertion analyses, though diverse VJ usage argued against this for most clonotypes. In beta out-of-frame sequences, excess twin sharing was weaker, because having fewer shared sequences lowered the signal-to-noise ratio. Because the same donors could not be followed over many years, the conclusions depended on cross-sectional statistical analysis. Fewer insertions were carried by abundant cord blood beta clonotypes; a weaker similar trend was observed in young adult naive repertoires, while no such trend was observed in memory repertoires.

Separately, the same data were catalogued under a study of yellow fever vaccine responses in identical twins. Taken from the second paper: The T cell response to vaccination in identical twins was reported by the authors to appear partly convergent and partly personalized. In the study, vaccine-responding T cell clones were precisely tracked in identical twins.

The rearrangement combines TRBV3-1 with TRBJ2-3, and the D gene may be TRBD2, 6 bases matching. The sample was CD4+ T cells sorted from blood. The receptor was isolated from a woman between 18 and 29 years old in good health. The nucleotide sequence reads TGTGCCAGCAGCCGAGCCCGAGCGGGCCACGGAACAGATACGCAGTATTTT. It encodes CASSRARAGHGTDTQYF.